Below, 29 T cell receptor beta chains from the same sample are listed, as sequenced in a study of T cell responses to AZD1222 COVID-19 vaccine. TCRdb keeps only in-frame clones here, not all; method: immunoSEQ multiplex PCR. The sample contains fewer than 150,000 clones, roughly 92% of which appear only once. The sample was peripheral blood, taken 28 days after the second AZD1222 dose. All receptors derive from an adult who received the AZD1222 COVID-19 vaccine.

This clone was seen only a few times. This rearrangement joins TRBV6-6 to TRBJ1-2; a possible D gene is TRBD1 (5 bases). V lost 6 bases to trimming and J lost 6 bases, with 17 bases between them. CDR1 is MNHNY, CDR2 SVGAGI, per germline (reference sequence). The CDR3 has 14 residues. CDR3 coding DNA: TGTGCCAGCAGCGCTACAGGCCTAGGGGATGGCTACACCTTC. Encoded protein: CASSATGLGDGYTF.

As to this clone: The junction and the germline gene differ at one end; a read error may be behind it. The chain has TRBV5-6 and TRBJ1-6; possible D gene TRBD1, 5 bases. Germline CDR1 reads SGHDT; CDR2 reads YYEEEE. The CDR3 runs 14 residues. CDR3 loop: CASRLGGDGSPLHF. The CDR3 region has the DNA TGTGCCAGCAGGTTGGGAGGGGACGGCTCACCCCTCCACTTT.

J is TRBJ2-3 and V is TRBV5-1; TRBD1 is a possible D gene (6 bases). The CDR3 has 14 amino acids. Germline CDR1 and CDR2: SGHRS and YFSETQ. V lost 6 bases to trimming and J lost 2 bases, with 13 bases between them. The CDR3: CASNGGHATDTQYF. In DNA, the CDR3 is TGCGCCAGCAATGGGGGACACGCCACAGATACGCAGTATTTT.

The rearrangement joins TRBV27 to TRBJ1-1, with 7 bases aligning to TRBD1. The CDR3 is 16 residues long. Trimming cost V 4 bases and J 0 bases; bases outside gene matches: 8. Germline CDR1 reads MNHEY; CDR2 reads SMNVEV (reference sequence). CDR3 nucleotide sequence: TGTGCCAGCAGTTCTACAGGGGAGGGGATGAACACTGAAGCTTTCTTT. Residues: CASSSTGEGMNTEAFF.

The rearrangement links TRBV18 to TRBJ1-1, with no clear D. Germline V gives CDR1 KGHSH, CDR2 LQKENI. The CDR3 loop spans 14 amino acids. Trimming stripped 3 bases from V and 1 base from J, with 9 bases between. CDR3 protein: CASSPAVRNTEAFF. In DNA, the CDR3 is TGTGCCAGCTCACCGGCAGTGAGGAACACTGAAGCTTTCTTT.

The chain recombines TRBV5-6 with TRBJ1-2, with TRBD1 matching over 9 bases. The germline V gene has CDR1 SGHDT and CDR2 YYEEEE. CDR3 length: 15 residues. The V gene end was trimmed by 4 bases and the J gene end by 5 bases; junction bases not matched to a gene: 9. CDR3 region: CASSTKPQGAYGYTF. The CDR3 DNA reads as TGTGCCAGCAGCACAAAACCACAGGGGGCGTATGGCTACACCTTC.

The chain couples TRBV3-1 (or the pseudogene TRBV3-2) to TRBJ2-1; no clear D. Trimming pared 1 base from V and 10 bases from J, leaving 5 bases between. The CDR3 contains 11 residues. Germline CDR1 LGHDT, CDR2 YNNKEL (reference sequence). For the CDR3, the DNA is TGTGCCAGCAGCCAAGTTCACGAGCAGTTCTTC. Encoded protein: CASSQVHEQFF.

The genes are TRBV2 and TRBJ1-5; D possibly corresponds to TRBD1 (5 bases). There are 15 residues in the CDR3. Looked up from germline, CDR1 is SNHLY and CDR2 is FYNNEI. V was pared by 3 bases and J by 3 bases, with 12 bases between. CDR3 in amino acids: CASSDLGTFNQPQHF. CDR3 in DNA: TGTGCCAGCAGTGATCTGGGGACTTTCAATCAGCCCCAGCATTTT.

The DNA for the CDR3 is TGTGCTAGTGGTTTGGAAGCTAATCAGCCCCAGCATTTT. Encoded protein: CASGLEANQPQHF. V is TRBV12-5 and J is TRBJ1-5, with D hard to call. Between the trimmed V and J ends, which lost 1 base and 4 bases, there was a span of 5 bases. Germline lookup yields CDR1 LGHNT and CDR2 FRNRAP. The CDR3 has 13 amino acids. The complete variable domain, with remaining parts taken from reference TRBV12-5 and TRBJ1-5, reads DARVTQTPRHKVTEMGQEVTMRCQPILGHNTVFWYRQTMMQGLELLAYFRNRAPLDDSGMPKDRFSAEMPDATLATLKIQPSEPRDSAVYFCASGLEANQPQHFGDGTRLSIL.

V is TRBV2 and J is TRBJ1-5; TRBD1 aligns across 7 bases. The CDR3 runs to 15 residues. Germline assignment: CDR1 SNHLY and CDR2 FYNNEI. Trimming removed 4 bases from V and 0 bases from J; junction bases left unmatched: 3. The CDR3 bases are TGTGCCAGCAGTGGACAGGGTGGTAGCAATCAGCCCCAGCATTTT. Translation gives CASSGQGGSNQPQHF.

The J gene is TRBJ1-4, the V gene TRBV29-1; 10 nucleotides match TRBD1. J lost 7 bases, V lost 7 bases, and 6 bases had no gene match. Per the germline V gene, CDR1 is SQVTM and CDR2 is ANQGSEA. CDR3 size: 13 residues. The CDR3 loop reads CSALGQGREKLFF. CDR3 nucleotide sequence: TGCAGCGCCCTGGGACAGGGGCGTGAAAAACTGTTTTTT. The full variable domain, its missing parts supplied by reference TRBV29-1 and TRBJ1-4, is SAVISQKPSRDICQRGTSLTIQCQVDSQVTMMFWYRQQPGQSLTLIATANQGSEATYESGFVIDKFPISRPNLTFSTLTVSNMSPEDSSIYLCSALGQGREKLFFGSGTQLSVL.

The genes are TRBV7-3 and TRBJ2-7; the D gene is possibly TRBD1 (6 bases). CDR1 SGHTA and CDR2 FQGTGA come from the germline V gene. This CDR3 has 13 residues. Deletions cut 6 bases from V and 5 bases from J, with 14 bases between. The CDR3 here is CASRGAGTDEQYV. For the CDR3, the DNA is TGTGCCAGCAGGGGGGCAGGGACGGACGAGCAGTACGTC.

V usage is TRBV29-1 and J usage is TRBJ1-4; D not resolved. The CDR3 is 17 residues long. In germline, CDR1 is SQVTM, CDR2 ANQGSEA. The ends were cut back, 7 bases at V and 6 bases at J, with 27 bases in the middle. The chain's CDR3 is CSAGSTGIGRMYEKLFF. The DNA for the CDR3 is TGCAGCGCCGGATCCACCGGGATTGGGAGGATGTATGAAAAACTGTTTTTT.

This rearrangement joins TRBV6-2 or TRBV6-3 to TRBJ2-7; D uncertain. The ends were cut back, 6 bases at V and 0 bases at J, with 12 bases in the middle. CDR1 MNHEY and CDR2 SVGEGT come from the germline V gene. The CDR3 covers 14 residues. In DNA, the CDR3 is TGTGCCAGCAGCAACCCTTTTAGCTCCTACGAGCAGTACGTC. Its translation is CASSNPFSSYEQYV.

The chain carries TRBV10-3 and TRBJ2-1, with a possible D match to TRBD1 (6 bases). The ends were cut back, 5 bases at V and 5 bases at J, with 22 bases in the middle. The length of the CDR3 is 17 residues. CDR1 is ENHRY and CDR2 is SYGVKD in the germline V gene. The CDR3 bases are TGTGCCATCAGTCGTCGTCTACAGGGCAAATCTAACAATGAGCAGTTCTTC. Translated: CAISRRLQGKSNNEQFF.

The chain links TRBV28 to TRBJ1-6; no clear D. V lost 6 bases to trimming and J lost 4 bases, with 13 bases between them. The V gene's germline CDR1 is MDHEN and CDR2 SYDVKM. The CDR3 sequence is 15 residues long. This CDR3 reads CASRPTGFYNSPLHF. In nucleotides, the CDR3 is TGTGCCAGCAGACCGACCGGGTTTTATAATTCACCCCTCCACTTT.

This clone was counted a single time. The chain carries TRBV6-5 and TRBJ2-1; D remains ambiguous. CDR3 size: 14 residues. Trimming removed 8 bases at V and 0 bases at J, with 11 bases between. Germline V gene data show CDR1 as MNHEY and CDR2 as SVGAGI. Here the CDR3 reads CASRAGSSYNEQFF. CDR3 sequence (DNA): TGTGCCAGCCGAGCAGGTAGCTCCTACAATGAGCAGTTCTTC.

V and J are TRBV20-1 and TRBJ2-2, with no clear D. V lost 3 bases, J lost 1 base, and 6 bases lay in between. Per germline, CDR1 DFQATT and CDR2 SNEGSKA (reference sequence). The CDR3 runs to 13 residues. Here the CDR3 DNA reads TGCAGTGCTAGTAAGGTGAACACCGGGGAGCTGTTTTTT. Translating it yields CSASKVNTGELFF.

The genes are TRBV18 and TRBJ1-3; D remains unclear. The germline CDR1 and CDR2 sequences are KGHSH and LQKENI. This CDR3 contains 16 residues. The germline V and J ends were trimmed by 3 bases and 0 bases, with 12 bases remaining between them. In DNA, the CDR3 is TGTGCCAGCTCACCCCCCGCAGCGAGCTCTGGAAACACCATATATTTT. Its translation is CASSPPAASSGNTIYF.

The rearrangement uses TRBV6-2 or TRBV6-3 and TRBJ1-2, with D perhaps matching TRBD1 (6 bases). The CDR3 is 13 amino acids. V was pared by 4 bases and J by 8 bases, with 14 bases between. Germline V gene sequence: CDR1 MNHEY, CDR2 SVGEGT. CDR3 region: CASSWGHPEGYTF. CDR3 DNA: TGTGCCAGCAGTTGGGGACACCCCGAGGGCTACACCTTC.

J is TRBJ1-2 and V is TRBV30; D gene ambiguous. The germline gives CDR1 GTSNPN, CDR2 SVGIG (reference sequence). Trimming left V 3 bases short and J 3 bases short, with 14 bases between. The CDR3 sequence is 14 residues long. DNA of the CDR3: TGTGCCTGGAGATCCCAGCCGTCCGACTATGGCTACACCTTC. It codes for CAWRSQPSDYGYTF.

The rearrangement uses TRBV10-3 and TRBJ2-3, with 10 bases fitting TRBD2. CDR1 is ENHRY and CDR2 is SYGVKD in the germline V gene. Germline trimming cut 4 bases from V and 4 bases from J; bases unmatched to any gene: 14. CDR3 length equals 18 residues. Written as DNA, the CDR3 is TGTGCCATCAGTGGGGGGGGAGAGGCTAGCGGGAGTTCAGATACGCAGTATTTT. Translated: CAISGGGEASGSSDTQYF.

This clone was seen once. The CDR3 protein is CASSLGVSYEQYF. The CDR3 DNA follows: TGTGCCAGCAGTCTAGGGGTCTCCTACGAGCAGTACTTC. This chain joins TRBV7-9 and TRBJ2-7; maybe TRBD1 (5 bases). CDR1 and CDR2 (germline): SEHNR, FQNEAQ (reference sequence). V shed 6 bases and J shed 0 bases, with 9 bases lying between them. This CDR3 has 13 amino acids. The variable domain in full, with the rest retrieved from reference TRBV7-9 and TRBJ2-7, is DTGVSQNPRHKITKRGQNVTFRCDPISEHNRLYWYRQTLGQGPEFLTYFQNEAQLEKSRLLSDRFSAERPKGSFSTLEIQRTEQGDSAMYLCASSLGVSYEQYFGPGTRLTVT.

Turning to this clone: The sample has other DNA sequences that encode this CDR3 too. The rearrangement joins TRBV19 to TRBJ1-1, with 9 positions matching TRBD1. The CDR3 covers 13 residues. The germline CDR1 and CDR2 sequences are LNHDA and SQIVND (reference sequence). V shed 8 bases, J shed 4 bases, and the junction held 5 bases outside the gene matches. Written as DNA, the CDR3 is TGTGCCAGTTCCGGACAGGGGATCACTGAAGCTTTCTTT. It specifies CASSGQGITEAFF. The variable domain in full, with the rest retrieved from reference TRBV19 and TRBJ1-1, is DGGITQSPKYLFRKEGQNVTLSCEQNLNHDAMYWYRQDPGQGLRLIYYSQIVNDFQKGDIAEGYSVSREKKESFPLTVTSAQKNPTAFYLCASSGQGITEAFFGQGTRLTVV.

This chain links TRBV9 with TRBJ1-2, with a tentative D call TRBD1 (6 bases). The germline gives CDR1 SGDLS, CDR2 YYNGEE. The CDR3 sequence is 14 residues long. V gave up 0 bases and J gave up 2 bases, with 8 bases separating them. DNA for the CDR3: TGTGCCAGCAGCGTAGGTACAGGGAACTATGGCTACACCTTC. Its translation is CASSVGTGNYGYTF.

The chain couples TRBV29-1 to TRBJ2-3; the D gene is possibly TRBD2 (7 bases). Trimming took 5 bases from V and 2 from J, leaving 14 bases between them. The germline V gene has CDR1 SQVTM and CDR2 ANQGSEA. The CDR3 length is 14 residues. CDR3 coding DNA: TGCAGCGTTAGGGGGGGCATTTTCACAGATACGCAGTATTTT. Its translation: CSVRGGIFTDTQYF.

This clone was seen only a few times. The genes are TRBV30 and TRBJ1-2, with 7 bases fitting TRBD1. V dropped 5 bases and J dropped 7; count of bases not matched to a gene: 7. CDR3 length equals 12 residues. The germline V gene encodes CDR1 GTSNPN and CDR2 SVGIG (reference sequence). This chain's CDR3 is CAWGDSESGYTF. The CDR3 DNA reads TGTGCCTGGGGGGACAGCGAGAGTGGCTACACCTTC.

About this clone: One end of the junction does not line up with germline, which may come from a read error. V is TRBV27 and J is TRBJ2-3, with D hard to call. CDR1 and CDR2 (germline): MNHEY, SMNVEV (reference sequence). The CDR3 consists of 8 residues. As DNA, the CDR3 is TGTGCCAGCAGTAGCCTAGAATTT. It is translated as CASSSLEF.

This clone was seen just once. V gene TRBV28 combines with J gene TRBJ1-2, with 7 bases lining up with TRBD1. The CDR3 covers 15 residues. From germline, CDR1 is MDHEN and CDR2 SYDVKM. Losses at the gene ends were 3 bases for V and 6 bases for J; bases not matched to a gene: 10. The CDR3 region is CASSFPQDRNNGYTF. CDR3 DNA: TGTGCCAGCAGTTTCCCCCAGGACAGGAACAATGGCTACACCTTC.